These 26 T cell receptor beta chains share one sample of origin, sequenced in a study of T cell clonality in common variable immunodeficiency. Generated by immunoSEQ multiplex PCR, the TCRdb table keeps only in-frame clones and is missing some. The sample includes around 34,000 clones, none of them occurring once. The sample was peripheral blood mononuclear cells. The receptors come from a person aged 18-69 years in good health.

Worth noting for this clone: Read sequence stops 3 residues before the CDR3 end, and the germline J gene provides the missing end. The chain uses TRBV18 and TRBJ1-2, with TRBD1 matching 10 bases. This CDR3 is 16 amino acids long. CDR1 is KGHSH and CDR2 is LQKENI in the germline V gene. The covered CDR3 bases are TGTGCCAGCTCACCACCGGCGACAGGGGGCTACAATGAC. Its translation is CASSPPATGGYND. The CDR3 reads in full as CASSPPATGGYNDYTF.

This clone was picked up many times. CDR3 protein: CASSPGAQNTEAFF. The CDR3 bases that were read are TGCGCCAGCAGCCCAGGGGCCCAGAACACTGAA. The V call is TRBV4-1, the J call TRBJ1-1, with TRBD1 as a possible D gene (6 bases). The CDR3 end falls 3 residues outside the read, so it is completed with the germline J gene. CDR3 length: 14 amino acids. V lost 4 bases, J lost 1 base, and 10 bases lay in between. The germline gives CDR1 MGHRA, CDR2 YSYEKL.

In this sample, this clone turned up many times. The read ends 3 residues shy of where the CDR3 ends; the end is completed using the germline J gene. V is TRBV19 and J is TRBJ2-2, with 12 bases identical to TRBD2. Looked up from germline, CDR1 is LNHDA and CDR2 is SQIVND (reference sequence). The CDR3 spans 16 residues. Trimming took 5 bases from V and 3 from J; bases not matched to a gene: 4. The part of the CDR3 DNA that was read is TGTGCCAGTAGTGAGGCTAGCGGGAGGGACACCGGGGAG. This codes for CASSEASGRDTGE. The complete CDR3 protein is CASSEASGRDTGELFF.

This clone occurred many times. The sequence runs out 3 residues before the end of the CDR3; the remainder is reconstructed from the germline J gene. This chain connects TRBV29-1 to TRBJ1-5; D is undetermined. V lost 6 bases and J 5 bases, leaving 11 bases between the germline ends. From germline, CDR1 is SQVTM and CDR2 ANQGSEA. CDR3 length equals 12 residues. The part of the CDR3 DNA that was read is TGCAGCGTGAAGGACGGGGATCAGCCC. Encoded protein: CSVKDGDQP. The complete CDR3 sequence is CSVKDGDQPQHF.

This clone was recorded many times. Coverage ceases 3 residues before the CDR3 finishes, and the germline J gene fills in the end. This chain connects TRBV5-4 to TRBJ2-2; D call uncertain. The germline CDR1 and CDR2 sequences are SGHNT and YYREEE (reference sequence). The CDR3 covers 12 residues. V lost 8 bases and J lost 6, with 11 bases in between. CDR3 bases read: TGTGCCAGTTTTTCGAGCTCCGGGGAG. This gives the protein CASFSSSGE. The entire CDR3 is CASFSSSGELFF.

In this sample, this clone turned up many times. The read stops 3 residues short of the end of the CDR3; the missing end is completed from the germline J gene. This chain connects TRBV5-1 to TRBJ1-2; D not resolved. The V gene lost 1 base and the J gene lost 7 bases, with 20 bases spanning the gap. Germline V gene data show CDR1 as SGHRS and CDR2 as YFSETQ. The CDR3 has 16 residues. The covered CDR3 bases are TGCGCCAGCAGCTTGTCGTGGCCGCATGGCCCCTCTGGC. This encodes CASSLSWPHGPSG. The CDR3 reads in full as CASSLSWPHGPSGYTF.

This clone was seen ten or more times. Sequencing ends 3 residues short of the CDR3 end; the germline J gene provides the rest. The V gene is TRBV18, the J gene TRBJ1-2; no reliable D call. The CDR3 is 14 amino acids. V lost 3 bases and J 3 bases, leaving 11 bases between the germline ends. CDR1 is KGHSH, CDR2 LQKENI, per germline. The CDR3 reads CASSPVNGDYGYTF. The CDR3 bases that were read are TGTGCCAGCTCACCCGTGAACGGGGACTATGGC.

This clone was seen many times. The read terminates 3 residues ahead of where the CDR3 ends, so the germline J gene completes it. The V gene is TRBV19, the J gene TRBJ1-6; D might be TRBD1 (5 bases). This CDR3 region has 13 residues. The ends were cut back, 3 bases at V and 9 bases at J, with 9 bases in the middle. Germline assignment: CDR1 LNHDA and CDR2 SQIVND (reference sequence). The CDR3: CASSIRASSPLHF. CDR3 bases read: TGTGCCAGTAGTATCAGGGCGAGTTCACCC.

This clone was seen at least ten times. The CDR3 extends 3 residues past the end of the read, so its final part is completed from the germline J gene. The chain couples TRBV2 to TRBJ1-1, with TRBD1 identical over 8 bases. CDR3 size: 15 residues. V was clipped by 8 bases and J by 4 bases; unmatched bases: 12. Germline assignment: CDR1 SNHLY and CDR2 FYNNEI. The CDR3 is CASQALDTGGTEAFF. CDR3 DNA, as far as it was read: TGTGCCAGCCAAGCTCTCGACACAGGGGGCACTGAA.

In this sample, this clone turned up many times. The covered CDR3 bases are TGTGCCAGCTCAGCCCTAGCGGGTGAAAAACCAGATACG. Translating it yields CASSALAGEKPDT. The entire CDR3 protein reads CASSALAGEKPDTQYF. The chain is built from TRBV18 and TRBJ2-3; TRBD2 matches 8 bases. The read falls 3 residues short of the CDR3 end, and the missing part is taken from the germline J gene. Germline values: CDR1 KGHSH, CDR2 LQKENI. This CDR3 is 16 amino acids long. V was pared by 5 bases and J by 4 bases, with 11 bases of the junction left unmatched.

Details on this clone: The read stops 3 residues short of the end of the CDR3; the missing end is completed from the germline J gene. This chain uses TRBV10-3 with TRBJ2-1; 13 bases match TRBD2. The V gene end was trimmed by 6 bases and the J gene end by 0 bases; junction bases not matched to a gene: 8. Germline CDR1 and CDR2: ENHRY and SYGVKD. This CDR3 contains 18 residues. The CDR3 here is CAIRTSGGTPNSYNEQFF. CDR3 bases read: TGTGCCATCAGGACTAGCGGGGGGACACCGAACTCCTACAATGAG.

This clone showed up many times. The read ends 3 residues early relative to the CDR3; the germline J gene fills the gap. The J gene is TRBJ2-2, the V gene TRBV5-5, with D perhaps given as TRBD1 or TRBD2 (5 bases each). Per germline, CDR1 SGHKS and CDR2 YYEKEE (reference sequence). The CDR3 sequence is 12 residues long. The CDR3 reads CVGRGDTGELFF. CDR3 DNA, as far as it was read: TGTGTCGGCCGAGGGGACACCGGGGAG.

This clone was observed at least ten times. A read error may produce the germline difference seen at one junction end. The CDR3 end lies 3 residues beyond the end of the read and is filled in from the germline J gene. The chain is built from TRBV4-2 and TRBJ2-5; no clear D. Germline V gives CDR1 LGHNA, CDR2 YNFKEQ. CDR3 length: 17 residues. CDR3 region: CASSQDWAGTYQETQYF. The sequenced part of the CDR3 DNA is TGCGCCAGCAGCCAAGATTGGGCAGGCACGTACCAAGAGACC.

This clone was counted ten times or more. The sequenced CDR3 bases are TGTGCCAGCAGCCCCCTTGATAGCCCCCACGGGGAG. This gives the protein CASSPLDSPHGE. The full CDR3 reads CASSPLDSPHGELFF. The chain joins TRBV7-3 to TRBJ2-2; no clear D gene. The sequenced fragment ends 3 residues before the CDR3 boundary, so the rest is inferred from the germline J gene. This CDR3 comprises 15 residues. V lost 5 bases, J lost 7 bases, and 17 bases lay in between. From germline, CDR1 is SGHTA and CDR2 FQGTGA.

This clone occurred many times. With the read ending 3 residues before the CDR3 end, the germline J gene is used to fill in that end. The rearrangement joins TRBV18 to TRBJ2-7; a possible D gene is TRBD1 (5 bases). Germline CDR1 reads KGHSH; CDR2 reads LQKENI. The CDR3 contains 15 residues. V lost 2 bases and J lost 0, with 11 bases in between. CDR3 sequence reads: CASSPRGTPSYEQYF. The covered CDR3 bases are TGTGCCAGCTCACCAAGGGGCACCCCCTCCTACGAG.

In this sample, this clone turned up many times. Coverage ceases 3 residues before the CDR3 finishes, and the germline J gene fills in the end. The chain uses TRBV30 and TRBJ1-6, with D tentatively TRBD1 (5 bases). This CDR3 contains 13 residues. V was cut by 5 bases and J by 5 bases, with 10 bases left in between. Germline V gene lookup returns CDR1 GTSNPN and CDR2 SVGIG (reference sequence). CDR3 in amino acids: CAWARGNNSPLHF. The covered CDR3 bases are TGTGCCTGGGCGAGGGGTAATAATTCACCC.

This clone was observed many times. The read stops 3 residues short of the end of the CDR3; the missing end is completed from the germline J gene. The chain links TRBV19 to TRBJ1-1; 12 bases match TRBD1. Germline V gene sequence: CDR1 LNHDA, CDR2 SQIVND (reference sequence). With V trimmed by 6 bases and J by 4 bases, 6 bases remained unmatched. This CDR3 spans 15 amino acids. CDR3 protein: CASRGTGGAGTEAFF. CDR3 DNA (partial): TGTGCCAGTAGGGGGACAGGGGGCGCGGGCACTGAA.

The sample holds many counts of this clone. The read comes to an end 3 residues before the CDR3 does, leaving the germline J gene to fill in the end. V and J are TRBV12-3 or TRBV12-4 and TRBJ2-2; 7 positions agree with TRBD1. V trimming: 1 base; J trimming: 3 bases; junction bases outside the gene matches: 2. The CDR3 runs to 15 residues. This chain's CDR3 is CASSLGDRDTGELFF. CDR3 DNA, as far as it was read: TGTGCCAGCAGTTTAGGCGACAGGGACACCGGGGAG.

This clone was seen repeatedly, ten times or more. The read finishes 3 residues shy of the CDR3 end, and the germline J gene is used to complete it. This chain uses TRBV18 with TRBJ2-7; TRBD1 is a possible D gene (7 bases). CDR1 is KGHSH and CDR2 is LQKENI in the germline V gene. The V gene lost 3 bases and the J gene lost 4 bases, with 16 bases spanning the gap. The CDR3 spans 15 residues. The part of the CDR3 DNA that was read is TGTGCCAGCTCACCTCCCCCCGCAGGGGGGTACGAG. Amino acid sequence: CASSPPPAGGYE. The entire CDR3 sequence reads CASSPPPAGGYEQYF.

This clone occurred many times. Coverage ceases 3 residues before the CDR3 finishes, and the germline J gene fills in the end. The chain joins TRBV14 to TRBJ2-3, with 11 bases identical to TRBD2. V shed 5 bases and J 8 bases; nucleotides not matched to a gene: 3. This CDR3 contains 13 residues. The germline V gene has CDR1 SGHDN and CDR2 FVKESK. CDR3 DNA (partial): TGTGCCAGCAGCATAGCGGGAGGGGGTACG. Its protein product is CASSIAGGGT. The complete CDR3 protein is CASSIAGGGTQYF. The entire variable domain, with the rest obtained from reference TRBV14 and TRBJ2-3, is as follows: EAGVTQFPSHSVIEKGQTVTLRCDPISGHDNLYWYRRVMGKEIKFLLHFVKESKQDESGMPNNRFLAERTGGTYSTLKVQPAELEDSGVYFCASSIAGGGTQYFGPGTRLTVL.

This clone was counted many times. The sequenced fragment ends 3 residues before the CDR3 boundary, so the rest is inferred from the germline J gene. This sequence joins TRBV18 and TRBJ2-5; 11 bases match TRBD2. CDR3 length: 17 residues. V lost 4 bases, J lost 4 bases, and 11 bases stayed unmatched. Germline loops: CDR1 KGHSH, CDR2 LQKENI. This CDR3 is CASSLTRSSGGRETQYF. The sequenced CDR3 bases are TGTGCCAGCTCACTAACCCGGTCTAGCGGGGGGCGAGAGACC.

This clone showed up many times. The read stops 3 residues short of the end of the CDR3; the missing end is completed from the germline J gene. V is TRBV2 and J is TRBJ2-5; the D gene is possibly TRBD1 (6 bases). From germline, CDR1 is SNHLY and CDR2 FYNNEI. With 11 bases removed from V and 0 bases from J, the gap between germline ends came to 10 bases. This CDR3 is 12 amino acids long. CDR3 bases read: TGTGCCGGACACAGGGACCAAGAGACC. Protein sequence: CAGHRDQET. The whole CDR3 sequence is CAGHRDQETQYF.

This clone showed up many times. The sequenced CDR3 bases are TGCAGTGCTAGAGCTCCGGGACAGGCAGTCCGCTCCTATAATTCACCC. This encodes CSARAPGQAVRSYNSP. The CDR3 as a whole reads CSARAPGQAVRSYNSPLHF. The chain links TRBV20-1 to TRBJ1-6; 8 nucleotides line up with TRBD1. The CDR3 end falls 3 residues outside the read, so it is completed with the germline J gene. The CDR3 loop spans 19 amino acids. Germline lookup yields CDR1 DFQATT and CDR2 SNEGSKA (reference sequence). The J segment lost 0 bases and the V segment lost 1 base, leaving 11 bases of the junction unmatched.

A remark on this clone: The read ends 3 residues shy of where the CDR3 ends; the end is completed using the germline J gene. The genes are TRBV20-1 and TRBJ1-2; D is ambiguous. Looked up from germline, CDR1 is DFQATT and CDR2 is SNEGSKA (reference sequence). The V gene lost 6 bases and the J gene lost 7 bases, with 15 bases spanning the gap. The CDR3 runs to 12 residues. The sequenced part of the CDR3 DNA is TGCAGTGCCCTTCGTTTTGGCTCTGGC. Translated, it gives CSALRFGSG. The entire CDR3 reads CSALRFGSGYTF.

This clone was counted at least ten times. The missing CDR3 end, 3 residues past where the read stops, is filled in from the germline J gene. This rearrangement joins TRBV5-1 to TRBJ1-3; no reliable D call. The germline V gene has CDR1 SGHRS and CDR2 YFSETQ. V was pared by 0 bases and J by 0 bases, with 10 bases between. CDR3 length: 16 amino acids. The CDR3 spells CASSLVPADSGNTIYF. The CDR3 DNA, read in part, is TGCGCCAGCAGCTTGGTACCAGCGGACTCTGGAAACACC.

This clone has a count of ten or more. The CDR3 extends 3 residues past the end of the read, so its final part is completed from the germline J gene. V gene TRBV5-1 combines with J gene TRBJ2-2; 10 nucleotides align to TRBD1. CDR3 length equals 14 residues. The V gene's germline CDR1 is SGHRS and CDR2 YFSETQ. V was clipped by 5 bases and J by 4 bases; unmatched bases: 2. CDR3 DNA (partial): TGCGCCAGCAGGGGACAGGGGTCCACCGGGGAG. Protein: CASRGQGSTGE. The entire CDR3 reads CASRGQGSTGELFF.